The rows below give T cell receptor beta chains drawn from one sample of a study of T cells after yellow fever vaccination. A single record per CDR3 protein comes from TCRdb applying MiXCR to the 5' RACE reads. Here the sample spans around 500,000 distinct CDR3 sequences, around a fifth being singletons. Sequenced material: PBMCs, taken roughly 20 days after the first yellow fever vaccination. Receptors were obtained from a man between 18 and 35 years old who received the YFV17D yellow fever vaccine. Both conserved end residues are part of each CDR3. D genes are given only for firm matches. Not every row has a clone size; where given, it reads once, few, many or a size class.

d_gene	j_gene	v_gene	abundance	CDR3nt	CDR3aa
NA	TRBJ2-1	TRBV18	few	TGTGCCAGCTCACCACTAATAAATGAGCAGTTCTTC	CASSPLINEQFF
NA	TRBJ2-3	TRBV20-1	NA	TGCAGTGCTAGTCCCACGACGCCGACAGATACGCAGTATTTT	CSASPTTPTDTQYF
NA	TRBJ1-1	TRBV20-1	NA	TGCAGTGCTGGGGACCGTGGCCCTGAAGCTTTCTTT	CSAGDRGPEAFF
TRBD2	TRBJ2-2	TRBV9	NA	TGTGCCAGCAGCGTGTCGGGTAGCGGGGGGGCCGACACCGGGGAGCTGTTTTTT	CASSVSGSGGADTGELFF
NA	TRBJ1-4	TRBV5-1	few	TGCGCCAGCGGAGCGGACAGTTCTAATGAAAAACTGTTTTTT	CASGADSSNEKLFF
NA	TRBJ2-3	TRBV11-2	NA	TGTGCCAGCAGCTTAGCGATTTACACAGATACGCAGTATTTT	CASSLAIYTDTQYF
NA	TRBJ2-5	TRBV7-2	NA	TGTGCCAGCAGCTTAGCCACAACAGAGACCCAGTACTTC	CASSLATTETQYF
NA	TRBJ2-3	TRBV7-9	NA	TGTGCCAGCAGCACCTTTACTGGACGAAACACAGATACGCAGTATTTT	CASSTFTGRNTDTQYF
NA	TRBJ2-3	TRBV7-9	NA	TGTGCCACCAGGGTTATCCCAGATACGCAGTATTTT	CATRVIPDTQYF
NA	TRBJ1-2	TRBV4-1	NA	TGCGCCAGCAGCCGGGTGGAGTCCTTCACTAACTATGGCTACACCTTC	CASSRVESFTNYGYTF
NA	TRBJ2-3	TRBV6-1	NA	TGTGCCAGCAGTGACATGGGGGGTACAGATACGCAGTATTTT	CASSDMGGTDTQYF
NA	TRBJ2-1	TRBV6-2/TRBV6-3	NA	TGTGCCAGCAGTTACTCGAGCATCCCCTCGGATGAGCAGTTCTTC	CASSYSSIPSDEQFF
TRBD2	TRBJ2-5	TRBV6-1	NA	TGTGCCAGCAGCCTCAAGACTAGCACGAGTGAGACCCAGTACTTC	CASSLKTSTSETQYF
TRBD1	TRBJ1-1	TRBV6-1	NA	TGTGCCAGCGGGACAGCTCCATCCACCACTGAAGCTTTCTTT	CASGTAPSTTEAFF
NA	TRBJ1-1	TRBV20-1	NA	TGCAGTGTGCTAGCAACAGGCCTCAGTGCTGAAGCTTTCTTT	CSVLATGLSAEAFF
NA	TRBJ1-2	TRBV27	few	TGTGACCTTGTAGGGGGTGGCTACACCTTC	CDLVGGGYTF
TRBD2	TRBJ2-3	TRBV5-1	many	TGCGCCAGCAGCTTGGGACTAGCGGGGGCAGATACGCAGTATTTT	CASSLGLAGADTQYF
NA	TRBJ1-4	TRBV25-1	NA	TGTGCCAGCAGTGAATTCGGGCGGCAGACAAGTGAAAAACTGTTTTTT	CASSEFGRQTSEKLFF
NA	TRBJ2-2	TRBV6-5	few	TGTGCCAGCAGTTACGATTACACCGGGGAGCTGTTTTTT	CASSYDYTGELFF
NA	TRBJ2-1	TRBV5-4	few	TGTGCCAGCAATCTAGGAGTGAGTGACCCCAATGAGCAGTTCTTC	CASNLGVSDPNEQFF
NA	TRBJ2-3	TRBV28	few	TGTGCCAGCAGTTTCAACTACCGGGACTTAAAAACAGATACGCAGTATTTT	CASSFNYRDLKTDTQYF
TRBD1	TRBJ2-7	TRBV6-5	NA	TGTGCCAGCAGTACCTCGACAGGGATCTCCTACGAGCAGTACTTC	CASSTSTGISYEQYF
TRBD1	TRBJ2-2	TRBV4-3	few	TGCGCCAGCAGCCAGTATCCGGGACAGGGGTTTAATTACGCCGGGGAGCTGTTTTTT	CASSQYPGQGFNYAGELFF
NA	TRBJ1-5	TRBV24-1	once	TGTGCCACCAGTGACGGACAGCCCCGTCAGCCCCAGCATTTT	CATSDGQPRQPQHF
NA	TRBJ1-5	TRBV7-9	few	TGTGCCAGCAGCTCCACAGAGAGCAATCAGCCCCAGCATTTT	CASSSTESNQPQHF
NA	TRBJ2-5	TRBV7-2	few	TGTGCCAGCAGCCCTCACTCGGCAGAAGGAAAGACCCAGTACTTC	CASSPHSAEGKTQYF
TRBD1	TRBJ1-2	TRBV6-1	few	TGTGCCAGCAGTGTCGGGACAGGATATAATGCCTATGGCTACACCTTC	CASSVGTGYNAYGYTF
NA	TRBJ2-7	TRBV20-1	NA	TGCAGTGCTAGAGACGGAACTAGATCCTCCTACGAGCAGTACTTC	CSARDGTRSSYEQYF
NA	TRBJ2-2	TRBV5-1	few	TGCGCCAGCAGTCCGACGGGACGGCGAAACACCGGGGAGCTGTTTTTT	CASSPTGRRNTGELFF
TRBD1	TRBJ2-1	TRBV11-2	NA	TGTGCCAGCAGAACCGGGACAGGGGCGAATGAGCAGTTCTTC	CASRTGTGANEQFF
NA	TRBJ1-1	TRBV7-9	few	TGTGCCAGCAGCTTAGATCCAGTGCCCACTGAAGCTTTCTTT	CASSLDPVPTEAFF
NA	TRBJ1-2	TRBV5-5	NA	TGTGCCAGCAGCTTGAATCTCGGCAGGGGAGGCTACACCTTC	CASSLNLGRGGYTF
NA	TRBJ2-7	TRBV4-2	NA	TGTGCCAGCAGCCAGGGGTCAGGGACCTACAAGCAGTACTTC	CASSQGSGTYKQYF
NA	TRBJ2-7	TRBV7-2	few	TGTGCCAGCAGCTTAGCGATCGACCCAAGGGGATCCTACGAGCAGTACTTC	CASSLAIDPRGSYEQYF
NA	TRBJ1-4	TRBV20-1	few	TGCAGTGCTGGCAGGGGATGGAGTAATGAAAAACTGTTTTTT	CSAGRGWSNEKLFF
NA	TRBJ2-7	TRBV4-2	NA	TGTGCCAGCAGCCAAGATCATTACAAACGATACGAGCAGTACTTC	CASSQDHYKRYEQYF
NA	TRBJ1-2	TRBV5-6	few	TGTGCCAGCAGCCTAGAACGACAGCTCTACACCTTC	CASSLERQLYTF
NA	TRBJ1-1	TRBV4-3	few	TGCGCCAGCAGCCAAGAAACCAGGAGGGCTGAAGCTTTCTTT	CASSQETRRAEAFF
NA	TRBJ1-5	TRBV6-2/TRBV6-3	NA	TGTGCCAGCAGTCTGACAAGCTTACAGCCCCAGCATTTT	CASSLTSLQPQHF
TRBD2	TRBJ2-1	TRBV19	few	TGTGCCAGTACCGACCTCGGGGGGGCCACATACAATGAGCAGTTCTTC	CASTDLGGATYNEQFF
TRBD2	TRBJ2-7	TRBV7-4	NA	TGTGCCAGCAGACTCGGGACTAGAAGCAACGAGCAGTACTTC	CASRLGTRSNEQYF
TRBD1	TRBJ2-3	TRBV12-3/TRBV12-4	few	TGTGCCAGCAGTTATGGGACAGGACTCACAGATACGCAGTATTTT	CASSYGTGLTDTQYF
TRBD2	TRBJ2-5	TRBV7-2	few	TGTGCCAGCAGCCCTACCCCGACTAGCGGGGGGGAGGGGACCCAGTACTTC	CASSPTPTSGGEGTQYF
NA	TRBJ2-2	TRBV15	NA	TGTGCCACTACAGAGAGGGTGAACACCGGGGAGCTGTTTTTT	CATTERVNTGELFF
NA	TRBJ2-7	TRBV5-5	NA	TGTGCCAGCAGCCAACTGACGACAGCCACCTACGAGCAGTACTTC	CASSQLTTATYEQYF
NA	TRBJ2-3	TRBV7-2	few	TGTGCCAGCAGCTTATACTCAGACACAGATACGCAGTATTTT	CASSLYSDTDTQYF
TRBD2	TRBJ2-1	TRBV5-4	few	TGTGCCAGCAGCCCGCCGGGACTACCCTACAATGAGCAGTTCTTC	CASSPPGLPYNEQFF
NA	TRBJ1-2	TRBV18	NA	TGTGCCAGCTCCCCGTCGCAGGGTCTCTATGGCTACACCTTC	CASSPSQGLYGYTF
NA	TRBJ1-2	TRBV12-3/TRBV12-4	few	TGTGCCAGCAGTACGTGGGACTGGGGTGGGGGATATGGCTACACCTTC	CASSTWDWGGGYGYTF
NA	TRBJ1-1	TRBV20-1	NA	TGCAGTGCTGGGAGACCCTTTACAGGAACTGAAGCTTTCTTT	CSAGRPFTGTEAFF
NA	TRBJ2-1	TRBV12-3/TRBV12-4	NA	TGTGCCAGCAGTACCGGGGGTGAGCAGTTCTTC	CASSTGGEQFF
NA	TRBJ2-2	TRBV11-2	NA	TGTGCCAGCACTTGGGGTATCGGGGAGCTGTTTTTT	CASTWGIGELFF
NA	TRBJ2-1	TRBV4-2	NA	TGTGCCAGCAGCCGACCTGGGGAGGGGGCGAATGAGCAGTTCTTC	CASSRPGEGANEQFF
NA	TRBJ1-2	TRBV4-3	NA	TGCGCCAGCAGCCAAGAGGCAGGGAGGGATGGCTACACCTTC	CASSQEAGRDGYTF
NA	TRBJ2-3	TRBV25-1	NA	TGTGCCAGCAGTGAATTGGTGACAGATACGCAGTATTTT	CASSELVTDTQYF